The 10 T cell receptor beta chains presented below share a single source sample, sequenced in a study of CD8 T cells in ankylosing spondylitis. Study outcomes and limitations: Made up of 7 to 9 highly homologous variants, a TCR beta motif appeared characteristic of ankylosing spondylitis blood.

These receptors' antigens are unknown. Via MiXCR, TCRdb re-called the 5' RACE reads, giving one row per CDR3 protein. The data hold some 220,000 distinct CDR3 sequences, with about 7.3% observed a single time. Sequencing was performed on blood, either unsorted or a sorted T cell fraction (not recorded which). The receptors here all came from a male donor with ankylosing spondylitis.

V is TRBV4-3 and J is TRBJ2-2; 7 bases fit TRBD1. The germline V gene has CDR1 LGHNA and CDR2 YSLEER. The CDR3 is 17 residues long. Germline trimming cut 4 bases from V and 3 bases from J; bases unmatched to any gene: 11. CDR3 residues: CASSPLAPGGYTGELFF. The CDR3 DNA reads as TGCGCCAGCAGCCCCCTCGCCCCAGGGGGATACACCGGGGAGCTGTTTTTT.

This clonotype was counted at least ten times. The chain uses TRBV14 and TRBJ1-1, with 7 bases lining up with TRBD1. CDR3 size: 15 residues. V lost 3 bases to trimming and J lost 4 bases; unmatched junction nucleotides: 8. CDR1 and CDR2 from the germline V gene are SGHDN and FVKESK. DNA for the CDR3: TGTGCCAGCAGCCAGTGGGCAGGGGGGCCCACTGAAGCTTTCTTT. Its protein is CASSQWAGGPTEAFF.

This clonotype appeared many times. This chain connects TRBV7-9 to TRBJ1-2; D remains ambiguous. The CDR3 covers 12 residues. The V gene lost 7 bases and the J gene lost 4 bases, with 10 bases spanning the gap. CDR1 and CDR2 (germline): SEHNR, FQNEAQ (reference sequence). The CDR3 region is CASIKVSYGYTF. CDR3 bases: TGTGCCAGCATCAAAGTCTCCTATGGCTACACCTTC.

This clonotype was counted between two and nine times. This chain links TRBV7-2 with TRBJ2-5; D is possibly TRBD1 or TRBD2 (6 bases each). V dropped 2 bases and J dropped 5 bases, with 15 bases sitting between them. In germline, CDR1 is SGHTA, CDR2 FQGNSA. The CDR3 length is 15 residues. CDR3 residues: CASSLRATGAETQYF. In DNA form, the CDR3 reads TGTGCCAGCAGCTTAAGGGCTACGGGGGCTGAGACCCAGTACTTC.

The chain is built from TRBV29-1 and TRBJ2-2, with D maybe TRBD1 (5 bases). V shed 3 bases and J shed 2 bases, with 7 bases lying between them. The CDR3 is 13 amino acids. In germline, CDR1 is SQVTM, CDR2 ANQGSEA. CDR3 in amino acids: CSVDQGNTGELFF. In DNA form, the CDR3 reads TGCAGCGTTGATCAGGGTAACACCGGGGAGCTGTTTTTT.

This clonotype was recorded many times. The chain employs TRBV27 and TRBJ1-1; unclear D gene. Between the trimmed V and J ends, which lost 2 bases and 4 bases, there was a span of 8 bases. The CDR3 consists of 13 residues. CDR1 is MNHEY, CDR2 SMNVEV, per germline (reference sequence). CDR3 protein: CASSLQVATEAFF. The CDR3 region has the DNA TGTGCCAGCAGTTTACAGGTAGCCACTGAAGCTTTCTTT.

For the CDR3, the DNA is TGTGCCAGCAGCTTAGTTGCGGCGGGACCTTCCTACGAGCAGTACTTC. This translates into CASSLVAAGPSYEQYF. The chain recombines TRBV7-9 with TRBJ2-7, with D possibly being TRBD2 (6 bases). Germline CDR1 is SEHNR and CDR2 is FQNEAQ (reference sequence). V lost 1 base and J 1 base, leaving 14 bases between the germline ends. CDR3 length: 16 amino acids.

This clonotype was seen repeatedly, ten times or more. The gene calls are TRBV5-1 and TRBJ2-7; no reliable D call. The V gene's germline CDR1 is SGHRS and CDR2 YFSETQ. The V gene lost 4 bases and the J gene lost 6 bases, with 11 bases spanning the gap. The CDR3 totals 12 residues. CDR3 DNA sequence: TGCGCCAGCAGCACCGACAAAGGCGAGCAGTACTTC. It translates to CASSTDKGEQYF.

This clonotype was detected ten times or more. This chain links TRBV29-1 with TRBJ2-1; the D is unclear. The length of the CDR3 is 11 residues. In germline, CDR1 is SQVTM, CDR2 ANQGSEA. Trimming removed 6 bases at V and 4 bases at J, with 7 bases between. The CDR3 here is CSVGIYNEQFF. CDR3 sequence (DNA): TGCAGCGTAGGGATTTACAATGAGCAGTTCTTC.

This clonotype was observed a handful of times. This chain joins TRBV9 and TRBJ2-2; TRBD1 matches at 8 bases. The trim removed 2 bases at V and 3 bases at J, leaving 3 bases unmatched. Germline lookup yields CDR1 SGDLS and CDR2 YYNGEE. The CDR3 totals 15 residues. DNA for the CDR3: TGTGCCAGCAGCGTTTCAGGGGGCGACACCGGGGAGCTGTTTTTT. Amino acids: CASSVSGGDTGELFF.